This T cell receptor beta chain is drawn from a study of immune characterization of retroperitoneal liposarcoma. The CDR3 is 13 amino acids. The germline gives CDR1 SGHAT, CDR2 FQNNGV. TCRdb reanalysed the PCR reads using MiXCR and keeps one entry per CDR3 protein. The table includes around 12,000 distinct CDR3 sequences, roughly 47% detected once. Sequenced: tumor tissue. V is TRBV11-2 and J is TRBJ2-4; 8 bases are shared with TRBD2. The last part of the DNA fits TRBJ2-7 better; the J call may be wrong. This TCR was recovered from a female donor with retroperitoneal liposarcoma. CDR3 nucleotides: TGTGCCAGCAGCCGGGGGGGCACTTACGAGCAGTACTTC. Translation gives CASSRGGTYEQYF.